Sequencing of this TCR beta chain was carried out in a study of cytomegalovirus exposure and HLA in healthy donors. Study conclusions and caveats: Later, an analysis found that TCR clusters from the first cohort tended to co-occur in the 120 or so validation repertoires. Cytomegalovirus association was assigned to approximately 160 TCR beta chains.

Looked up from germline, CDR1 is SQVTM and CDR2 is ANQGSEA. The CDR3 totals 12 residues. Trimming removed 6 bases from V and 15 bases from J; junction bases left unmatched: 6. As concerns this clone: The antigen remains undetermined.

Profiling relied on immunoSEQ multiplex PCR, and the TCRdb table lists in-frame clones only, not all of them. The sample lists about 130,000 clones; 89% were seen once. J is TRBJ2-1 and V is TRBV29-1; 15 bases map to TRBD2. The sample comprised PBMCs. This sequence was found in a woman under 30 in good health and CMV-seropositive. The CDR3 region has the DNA TGCAGCGTCCGGACTAGCGGGGGGGGTCTGTTCTTC. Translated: CSVRTSGGGLFF.